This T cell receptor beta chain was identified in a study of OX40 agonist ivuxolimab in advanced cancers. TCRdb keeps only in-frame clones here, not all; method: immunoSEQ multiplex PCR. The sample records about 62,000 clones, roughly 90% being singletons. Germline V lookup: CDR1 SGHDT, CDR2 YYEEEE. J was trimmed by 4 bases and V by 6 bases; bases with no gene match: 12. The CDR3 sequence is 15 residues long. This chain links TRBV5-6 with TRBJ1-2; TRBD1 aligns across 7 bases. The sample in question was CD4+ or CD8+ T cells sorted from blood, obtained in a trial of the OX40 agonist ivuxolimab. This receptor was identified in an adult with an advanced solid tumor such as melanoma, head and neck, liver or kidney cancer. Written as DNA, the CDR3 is TGTGCCAGCACCCTTGGACAGGCCGAAAGCTATGGCTACACCTTC. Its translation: CASTLGQAESYGYTF.